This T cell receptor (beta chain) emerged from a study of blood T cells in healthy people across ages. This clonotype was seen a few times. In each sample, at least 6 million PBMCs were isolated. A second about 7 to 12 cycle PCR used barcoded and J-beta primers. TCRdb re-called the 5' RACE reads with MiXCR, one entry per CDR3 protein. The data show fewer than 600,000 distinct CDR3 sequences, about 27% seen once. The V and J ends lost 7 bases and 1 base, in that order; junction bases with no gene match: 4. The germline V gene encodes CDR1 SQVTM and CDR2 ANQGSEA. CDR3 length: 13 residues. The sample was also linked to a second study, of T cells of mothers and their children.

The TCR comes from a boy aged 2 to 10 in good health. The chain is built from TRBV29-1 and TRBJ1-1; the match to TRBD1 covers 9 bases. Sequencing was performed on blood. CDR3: CSGWTGENTEAFF. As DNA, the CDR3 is TGCAGCGGATGGACAGGGGAGAACACTGAAGCTTTCTTT.